Listed here is a single TCR beta chain. The antigen remains unidentified. The sample comes from a study of cytomegalovirus exposure and HLA in healthy donors. Findings of the study overall: Several V segments, TRBV6-2 and TRBV6-3 among them, could not be told apart and were dropped. According to reports, the classifier identified cytomegalovirus status with high specificity and sensitivity.

V lost 4 bases and J lost 3, with 15 bases in between. Germline loops: CDR1 SGHRS, CDR2 YFSETQ. There are 15 residues in the CDR3. A multiplex PCR was run with 60 Vbeta primers and 13 Jbeta primers. The protocol was immunoSEQ multiplex PCR, while the TCRdb copy is restricted to in-frame clones and leaves out a portion. Found here are some 150,000 clones, 76% of them singletons; the top ten hold about 1.7%. This receptor was identified in a female donor in good health and CMV-seropositive. The sequencing sample was made of PBMCs. The chain has TRBV5-1 and TRBJ2-3; D is undetermined. CDR3 in DNA: TGCGCCAGCAGCCGGATCGACACTTTAACAGATACGCAGTATTTT. Translating gives CASSRIDTLTDTQYF.